This T cell receptor (beta chain) was sequenced for a study of blood T cell repertoires in COVID-19. As for the study in general: COVID-19 samples collected from the United States, Italy and Spain covered acute and convalescent phases. The analysed material was cDNA or gDNA that came from T cells, B-cell-depleted T cells, or PBMCs.

Under the authors' procedure: The assay estimated nucleated cells by amplifying reference gene primers. Libraries were prepared by immunoSEQ multiplex PCR; TCRdb keeps only in-frame clonotypes and omits some of them. The DNA was the basis for D and trimming; V, J and clone size are from that table. The data contain around 200,000 clones, 80% to 90% of them seen just once; the ten biggest clones take up less than 5.5%. In germline, CDR1 is SQVTM, CDR2 ANQGSEA. V was trimmed by 4 bases and J by 2 bases, leaving 2 bases between them. This CDR3 has 10 residues. This clonotype was sampled from a woman aged 80 or over with acute or convalescent COVID-19. Material: peripheral blood. The chain has TRBV29-1 and TRBJ1-1; D uncertain. CDR3 in DNA: TGCAGCGTTGCAAACACTGAAGCTTTCTTT. Protein: CSVANTEAFF. The full variable domain, with the rest looked up from reference TRBV29-1 and TRBJ1-1, is SAVISQKPSRDICQRGTSLTIQCQVDSQVTMMFWYRQQPGQSLTLIATANQGSEATYESGFVIDKFPISRPNLTFSTLTVSNMSPEDSSIYLCSVANTEAFFGQGTRLTVV.